This is a list of T cell receptor beta chains from one sample in a study of technical replicates of blood from several donors. Produced via immunoSEQ multiplex PCR; TCRdb's table is partial and in-frame only. The sample has 65,000 to 90,000 clones; approximately 98% are singletons. The sequenced sample consisted of T cells isolated from PBMCs. These receptors all come from a human donor in good health. Both conserved end residues are trimmed from each CDR3.

j_call v_call cdr3_aa
TRBJ1-2 TRBV30 AWSFQKSHGYT
TRBJ1-2 TRBV28 ASGQGAGGYT
TRBJ1-3 TRBV6-1 ASSESGFSGNTIY
TRBJ2-3 TRBV4-3 ASSLRQGFPSTDTQY
TRBJ2-4 TRBV27 ASSVDRNIQY
TRBJ1-1 TRBV4-2 ASSQGIVESTEAF
TRBJ2-7 TRBV19 ASSIYSGDYEQY
TRBJ1-2 TRBV28 ASSFSPGGYDGYT
TRBJ2-1 TRBV2 ASRLAGIYNEQF
TRBJ1-4 TRBV28 AGKQGGTEKLF
TRBJ1-5 TRBV5-1 ASSLGGASQPQH
TRBJ1-5 TRBV4-2 ASSQSSTGYSNQPQH
TRBJ1-1 TRBV6-5 ASSYKAGSTEAF
TRBJ1-2 TRBV29-1 SAAGGVNYGYT
TRBJ2-3 TRBV5-4 ASSLEGLASTDTQY
TRBJ2-7 TRBV11-2 ASSPRGDGDEQY
TRBJ2-7 TRBV5-1 ASSLETSGIISSYEQY
TRBJ2-7 TRBV11-2 ASSSTGGAYEQY
TRBJ2-2 TRBV6-5 ASTARGRGELF
TRBJ1-3 TRBV4-1 ASSQDGDRRSGNTIY
TRBJ2-7 TRBV28 ASSRTGGAGYEQY
TRBJ2-3 TRBV7-2 ASRLSSTDTQY
TRBJ2-5 TRBV6-5 ASSYTRGAETQY
TRBJ2-4 TRBV7-2 ASSFGEGNIQY
TRBJ2-3 TRBV21-1 ASSPNPDSPSTDTQY
TRBJ2-7 TRBV10-3 AISGRGGGESSYEQY
TRBJ2-1 TRBV11-2 ASSFPLAGGRYEQF
TRBJ2-7 TRBV28 ASSSPPYEQY
TRBJ2-7 TRBV11-3 ASSLRTGGLGEQY
TRBJ2-7 TRBV7-9 ASSPRAGGDYEQY
TRBJ2-2 TRBV19 ASINIGAGDTGELF
TRBJ2-1 TRBV19 ASSAIAGTYNEQF
TRBJ2-1 TRBV7-9 ASTGLAGIRNEQF
TRBJ2-2 TRBV4-2 ASSQTQGTFGELF
TRBJ2-7 TRBV11-1 ASSFRGSYEQY
TRBJ2-3 TRBV7-6 ASSSGLPDTQY
TRBJ2-7 TRBV13 ASSHYEQY
TRBJ1-2 TRBV4-2 ASSHGLLDYGYT
TRBJ1-1 TRBV15 ATSRVGRDTEAF
TRBJ1-1 TRBV27 ASSLGLEAF
TRBJ1-2 TRBV29-1 SVEGGRRVEVSYGYT
TRBJ2-1 TRBV11-3 ASSRSGGSLDNEQF
TRBJ2-7 TRBV28 ASSLWTQGSEQY
TRBJ1-1 TRBV29-1 SVESAGNLF
TRBJ1-2 TRBV11-1 ASSFPSTYGYT
TRBJ2-7 TRBV7-9 ASSWGWGEQY
TRBJ2-1 TRBV9 ASSVGGGGYNEQF
TRBJ1-5 TRBV28 ASSQGSQPQH
TRBJ1-2 TRBV9 ASSVNREWDYGYT
TRBJ1-1 TRBV18 ASSRDRSRDTEAF
TRBJ1-1 TRBV28 ASTTGGISTEAF
TRBJ2-1 TRBV15 ATSRGGGLNPNNEQF
TRBJ2-7 TRBV30 ASLRDRGGEQY
TRBJ1-1 TRBV19 ARDRDYTEAF
TRBJ2-7 TRBV27 ASRPGTGIHEQY
TRBJ2-7 TRBV19 ASSITERNEQY